This TCR beta chain comes out of a study of cytomegalovirus exposure and HLA in healthy donors. About the study: Earlier results showed almost 120 million unique TCR beta sequences derived from some 180 million T cells.

PCR involved 60 Vbeta and 13 Jbeta primers. Here immunoSEQ multiplex PCR was the method, and the copy in TCRdb shows in-frame clones only, minus some. The sample has approximately 150,000 clones; 68% are singletons. Study-wide results and caveats: In vitro data verified a few CMV-associated chains as specific for CMV antigens. Later analysis suggested links between common viral pathogens and several top significant clusters. Later work showed greater clonal expansion in HLA-associated TCR beta chains than in equally common others.

Concerning this clone: The antigen is undetermined.

The CDR3 covers 14 residues. V lost 5 bases, J lost 15 bases, and 23 bases lay in between. Germline-derived CDR1 and CDR2 are MDHEN and SYDVKM. Sequencing input: PBMCs. The TCR sequence derives from a man over 45 in good health and CMV-seronegative. The J gene is TRBJ2-1, the V gene TRBV28; the D gene is possibly TRBD2 (5 bases). The CDR3 DNA is TGTGCCAGCAGTCCCGGGAAGGACCTTTTGTCGTTGTTCTTC. Translated: CASSPGKDLLSLFF. The full variable domain, rest sourced from reference TRBV28 and TRBJ2-1, is DVKVTQSSRYLVKRTGEKVFLECVQDMDHENMFWYRQDPGLGLRLIYFSYDVKMKEKGDIPEGYSVSREKKERFSLILESASTNQTSMYLCASSPGKDLLSLFFGPGTRLTVL.